This T cell receptor beta chain is from a study of T cell changes during pregnancy in multiple sclerosis. The protocol was immunoSEQ multiplex PCR, while the TCRdb copy is restricted to in-frame clones and leaves out a portion. The table records approximately 99,000 clones, over 85% of them present only once. J lost 0 bases, V lost 6 bases, and 11 bases had no gene match. The CDR3 spans 18 residues. Germline assignment: CDR1 MDHEN and CDR2 SYDVKM. The sequence came from a female donor with multiple sclerosis, enrolled in a pregnancy study. Sample: peripheral blood, taken after pregnancy. J is TRBJ2-6 and V is TRBV28; 7 bases line up with TRBD1. The CDR3 DNA is TGTGCCAGCAGCAGGCTCCGGGACAGCCCCTCTGGGGCCAACGTCCTGACTTTC. Amino acids: CASSRLRDSPSGANVLTF.